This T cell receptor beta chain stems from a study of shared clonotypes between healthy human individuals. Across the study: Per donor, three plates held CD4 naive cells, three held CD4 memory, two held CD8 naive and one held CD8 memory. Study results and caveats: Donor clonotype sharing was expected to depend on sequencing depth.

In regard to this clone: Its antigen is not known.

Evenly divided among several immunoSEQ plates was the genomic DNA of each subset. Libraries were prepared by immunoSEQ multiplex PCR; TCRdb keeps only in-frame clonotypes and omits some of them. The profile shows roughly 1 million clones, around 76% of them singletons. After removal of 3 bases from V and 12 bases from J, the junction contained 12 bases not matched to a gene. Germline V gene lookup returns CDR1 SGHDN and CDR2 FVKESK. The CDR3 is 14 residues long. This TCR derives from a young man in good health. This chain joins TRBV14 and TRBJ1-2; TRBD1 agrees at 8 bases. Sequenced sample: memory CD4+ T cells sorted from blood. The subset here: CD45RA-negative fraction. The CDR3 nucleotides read TGTGCCAGCAGCCACCAGGGGGGCAAGACAGGGGACACCTTC. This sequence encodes CASSHQGGKTGDTF.